This T cell receptor (beta chain) was retrieved from a study of blood T cell repertoires in COVID-19. At the level of the study: T cells, B-cell-depleted T cells, or PBMCs provided the cDNA or gDNA that served as material.

The protocol was immunoSEQ multiplex PCR, while the TCRdb copy is restricted to in-frame clones and leaves out a portion. Of some 200,000 clones in the sample, roughly four fifths were seen once. Patients in Seattle were enrolled during active infection, then followed longitudinally. CDR3 size: 14 residues. Germline V gene sequence: CDR1 MDHEN, CDR2 SYDVKM. The J segment lost 7 bases and the V segment lost 6 bases, leaving 8 bases of the junction unmatched. The chain links TRBV28 to TRBJ2-1, with 8 bases aligning to TRBD1. This clonotype was obtained from a middle-aged woman with COVID-19, enrolled during active disease. Material: peripheral blood. As DNA, the CDR3 is TGTGCCAGCAGCCCGACAGGGGCCTTTAATGAGCAGTTCTTC. Translated: CASSPTGAFNEQFF.